This TCR beta chain was profiled in a study of glioma-infiltrating T cells after dendritic cell vaccination (dated by TCRdb to about 2016). About the full investigation: The cohort comprised roughly 15 glioblastoma patients from Phase I and II dendritic cell vaccination trials, 9 newly diagnosed and 6 with recurrent disease. Between about 2002 and 2012, the patients were given dendritic cell vaccination pulsed with autologous tumor lysate. TCR sequencing metrics, including TIL content and tumor-blood repertoire overlap, were correlated with survival after dendritic cell vaccination. In glioblastoma patients vaccinated with dendritic cells, deep sequencing of TCR beta CDR3 regions served to measure tumor-infiltrating lymphocyte content and to compare repertoires between tumor and blood. Three intradermal dendritic cell vaccine injections were administered to patients at biweekly intervals in the arm below the axilla. The vaccine consisted of monocyte-derived dendritic cells cultured seven to eight days with IL-4 and GM-CSF, then pulsed overnight with autologous tumor lysate. Paper-wide results and their limitations: The three-group TCR overlap response model was described as speculative and requiring prospective validation. No direct relationship between TCR clonality and survival was found, suggesting a diverse polyclonal response may matter. The cohort was small and heterogeneous, with few patients having full blood and tumor sets and even fewer initial-recurrent tumor pairs. After dendritic cell vaccination, a higher estimated pretreatment TIL content predicted longer time to progression and longer overall survival.

The immunoSEQ assay amplified TCRB CDR3 regions from roughly 2 micrograms of genomic DNA, or from all available DNA when less than that amount was available. Multiplex PCR used 60 forward primers for TCR V beta segments and 13 reverse primers for J beta segments. To estimate the number of reads per starting template, synthetic control templates were added to each sample at limiting dilution. Sequencing produced 87 bp reads on the Illumina HiSeq System. In the authors' own workflow: PCR and sequencing errors were removed by merging closely related sequences with a nearest neighbor algorithm. TCR overlap was defined as the percentage of unique tumor TCR beta sequences that were also present in the same patient's peripheral blood. The table was pulled from immuneACCESS by TCRdb, which kept in-frame rearrangements only. Such tables lose some clones; where checked, under half of the loss comes from unresolved V genes, and the rest has no known cause. V, J and clone size derive from that table, while D and trimming were established from the DNA sequence. For this sample the table gives 55,000 to 75,000 clones, of which approximately 83% were detected only once. The ten largest clones take up around a sixth of the sample.

The time point label, read with the paper, signifies: after dendritic cell vaccination, including at tumor progression/relapse. Patients were selected for having adequate residual fresh-frozen tumor tissue and more than two years of available survival data. Molecular status otherwise varied across the glioblastoma patients, but none of them carried an isocitrate dehydrogenase mutation. PBMC were collected before vaccination, two weeks after the third vaccination, and at tumor progression if progression occurred. The Qiagen DNeasy Blood extraction Kit was used for extraction of genomic DNA. This clone was counted between two and nine times. Its recognized antigen is unknown. Base-call qualities are not available, and no considerably larger clone is one nucleotide away. Specimen: blood, collected after dendritic cell vaccination. The receptor comes from a human donor with glioblastoma.

CDR3 loop: CASSYSKETQYF. The DNA sequence reads TGTGCCAGCAGTTACTCCAAAGAGACCCAGTACTTC. Here the chain combines TRBV6-6 and TRBJ2-5; a confident D gene designation cannot be given. CDR1 and CDR2 are read off the germline V gene (reference sequence) as MNHNY and SVGAGI. The CDR3 covers 12 residues, taking in both the cysteine and the phenylalanine. The retained sequence is limited to the CDR3, 36 bases, with the frame set at the first base. V loses 0 bases of germline sequence and J loses 3 bases, and the interval between the two ends is 2 bases.